This entry lists 23 T cell receptor beta chains sequenced from one sample in a study of a mutant IDH1 vaccine in newly diagnosed glioma. The repertoire was sequenced with immunoSEQ multiplex PCR; TCRdb's copy has only in-frame clones and lacks some. Seen here are roughly 49,000 clones, approximately 92% observed once, and the top ten hold roughly 2.4%. Time point meaning: week 35, safety follow-up. A 20-mer mutant IDH1 peptide at 300 ug was injected subcutaneously with topical imiquimod. Their target antigens are unknown. The sample consisted of PBMCs, taken from a glioma patient whose treatment included an IDH1 peptide vaccine. The origin of the receptors is a man aged 50-59 years with glioma.

The chain recombines TRBV25-1 with TRBJ2-7, with D perhaps matching TRBD1 or TRBD2 (5 bases each). The V and J ends lost 7 bases and 4 bases respectively, with 14 bases between them. CDR3 length equals 13 residues. The germline CDR1 and CDR2 sequences are MGHDK and SYGVNS. CDR3 bases: TGTGCCAGCATTGGGGGAGTCGGTTACGAGCAGTACTTC. Encoded protein: CASIGGVGYEQYF.

This sequence joins TRBV4-2 and TRBJ2-2; TRBD1 matches 8 bases. The CDR3 spans 17 residues. Germline CDR1 is LGHNA and CDR2 is YNFKEQ. After removal of 6 bases from V and 10 bases from J, the junction contained 19 bases not matched to a gene. This CDR3 reads CASSSATWTGRAEELFF. CDR3 DNA sequence: TGTGCCAGCAGTTCGGCGACCTGGACAGGGCGGGCGGAGGAGCTGTTTTTT.

The chain recombines TRBV29-1 with TRBJ2-3; D is uncertain. CDR1 is SQVTM and CDR2 is ANQGSEA in the germline V gene. There are 15 residues in the CDR3. The V gene lost 8 bases and the J gene lost 3 bases, with 21 bases spanning the gap. The CDR3 reads CSIRTDLLRTDTQYF. As DNA, the CDR3 is TGCAGCATTAGAACGGACCTACTTCGTACAGATACGCAGTATTTT.

V usage is TRBV10-1 and J usage is TRBJ2-1, with a tentative D call TRBD2 (5 bases). Trimming pared 2 bases from V and 0 bases from J, leaving 8 bases between. CDR1 and CDR2 (germline): WNHNN, SYGVQD (reference sequence). The CDR3 runs to 15 residues. DNA of the CDR3: TGCGCCAGCAGTGAGGGGAGCGGCTCCTACAATGAGCAGTTCTTC. Translation: CASSEGSGSYNEQFF.

This clone was counted a few times. The chain combines TRBV7-8 with TRBJ2-7, with D unclear. The CDR3 runs to 11 residues. The V end lost 5 bases, the J end lost 3 bases, and 5 bases lay between the germline ends. Per the germline V gene, CDR1 is SGHVS and CDR2 is FQNEAQ. The CDR3 sequence is CASSRYYEQYF. CDR3 nucleotide sequence: TGTGCCAGCAGCCGGTACTACGAGCAGTACTTC. Looking up the rest from reference TRBV7-8 and TRBJ2-7 gives the full variable domain: GAGVSQSPRYKVAKRGQDVALRCDPISGHVSLFWYQQALGQGPEFLTYFQNEAQLDKSGLPSDRFFAERPEGSVSTLKIQRTQQEDSAVYLCASSRYYEQYFGPGTRLTVT.

The count of this clone is one. The chain links TRBV30 to TRBJ1-4; no clear D gene. V was cut by 2 bases and J by 0 bases, with 4 bases left in between. Germline V lookup: CDR1 GTSNPN, CDR2 SVGIG (reference sequence). The CDR3 totals 13 residues. CDR3 region: CAWSYTTNEKLFF. The CDR3 nucleotides are TGTGCCTGGAGTTATACAACTAATGAAAAACTGTTTTTT. Supplemented by reference TRBV30 and TRBJ1-4, the full variable domain reads SQTIHQWPATLVQPVGSPLSLECTVEGTSNPNLYWYRQAAGRGLQLLFYSVGIGQISSEVPQNLSASRPQDRQFILSSKKLLLSDSGFYLCAWSYTTNEKLFFGSGTQLSVL.

This chain connects TRBV18 to TRBJ2-5; 8 bases match TRBD1. Germline V lookup: CDR1 KGHSH, CDR2 LQKENI. The V segment lost 3 bases and the J segment 2 bases; nucleotides outside the gene matches: 5. CDR3 size: 15 residues. DNA for the CDR3: TGTGCCAGCTCACCCCTTGGACAGGGACAAGAGACCCAGTACTTC. It is translated as CASSPLGQGQETQYF.

The chain is built from TRBV5-4 and TRBJ1-1; 7 nucleotides match TRBD1. This CDR3 comprises 14 residues. The V gene's germline CDR1 is SGHNT and CDR2 YYREEE (reference sequence). Losses at the gene ends were 9 bases for V and 5 bases for J; bases not matched to a gene: 13. CDR3 bases: TGTGCCACCCAAGGGAGGGGGCGAGGAACTGAAGCTTTCTTT. Its translation is CATQGRGRGTEAFF. Combining the CDR3 with reference TRBV5-4 and TRBJ1-1 gives the whole variable domain ETGVTQSPTHLIKTRGQQVTLRCSSQSGHNTVSWYQQALGQGPQFIFQYYREEENGRGNFPPRFSGLQFPNYSSELNVNALELDDSALYLCATQGRGRGTEAFFGQGTRLTVV.

The chain carries TRBV6-5 and TRBJ2-7; possible D gene TRBD1, 5 bases. The V end was cut by 0 bases, the J end by 7 bases, with 10 bases between. CDR1 and CDR2 from the germline V gene are MNHEY and SVGAGI. CDR3 length equals 13 residues. Here the CDR3 reads CASSYSSQGEQYF. CDR3 nucleotides: TGTGCCAGCAGTTACTCGAGTCAGGGTGAGCAGTACTTC.

The table lists this clone with a count of one. The chain links TRBV30 to TRBJ1-5, with 7 positions matching TRBD1. CDR1 GTSNPN and CDR2 SVGIG come from the germline V gene (reference sequence). The V and J ends lost 0 bases and 7 bases, in that order; junction bases with no gene match: 6. The CDR3 has 14 residues. The chain's CDR3 is CAWSVKGGGQPQHF. In DNA, the CDR3 is TGTGCCTGGAGTGTAAAGGGAGGGGGCCAGCCCCAGCATTTT.

J is TRBJ2-1 and V is TRBV14; the match to TRBD1 covers 8 bases. Trimming cost V 4 bases and J 6 bases; bases outside gene matches: 23. The CDR3 is 20 residues long. Germline V gene lookup returns CDR1 SGHDN and CDR2 FVKESK. CDR3 loop: CASSRRPGQAFRSVTNEQFF. The CDR3, as DNA: TGTGCCAGCAGCCGACGCCCGGGACAGGCGTTCCGTAGTGTGACCAATGAGCAGTTCTTC.

The chain recombines TRBV30 with TRBJ1-6; the D is unclear. The CDR3 extends over 13 amino acids. V was clipped by 3 bases and J by 7 bases, with 10 bases between them. CDR1 and CDR2 from the germline V gene are GTSNPN and SVGIG (reference sequence). In DNA, the CDR3 is TGTGCCTGGAGCAGCTACCAAAATTCACCCCTCCACTTT. Its protein is CAWSSYQNSPLHF.

V gene TRBV6-1 combines with J gene TRBJ1-5; perhaps TRBD1 as D (5 bases). Per germline, CDR1 MNHNS and CDR2 SASEGT. V was cut by 3 bases and J by 3 bases, with 12 bases left in between. The CDR3 length is 15 residues. The CDR3 loop is CASSDPGAFNQPQHF. The CDR3 coding sequence is TGTGCCAGCAGTGATCCCGGGGCTTTCAATCAGCCCCAGCATTTT.

The rearrangement joins TRBV5-1 to TRBJ2-1, with D tentatively TRBD1 or TRBD2 (5 bases each). The CDR3 runs 14 residues. Germline V gene lookup returns CDR1 SGHRS and CDR2 YFSETQ. V was clipped by 2 bases and J by 2 bases, with 8 bases between them. CDR3 in amino acids: CASSFGTTYNEQFF. The CDR3, as DNA: TGCGCCAGCAGCTTTGGGACGACCTACAATGAGCAGTTCTTC.

V usage is TRBV29-1 and J usage is TRBJ1-3, with D perhaps TRBD1 (6 bases). The germline CDR1 and CDR2 sequences are SQVTM and ANQGSEA. Trimming took off 7 bases at V and 2 bases at J, with 12 bases between the two ends. The CDR3 spans 13 residues. The CDR3 nucleotides read TGCAGCGCGAAACAGGGTGCTGGAAACACCATATATTTT. Amino acids: CSAKQGAGNTIYF.

CDR3 nucleotides: TGTGCCAGCAGCTTTAGGGGCGGGAGTCACTATGGCTACACCTTC. Translation: CASSFRGGSHYGYTF. The chain couples TRBV5-6 to TRBJ1-2; D may be TRBD1 (5 bases). The CDR3 loop spans 15 amino acids. V shed 2 bases and J shed 3 bases, with 14 bases lying between them. Per the germline V gene, CDR1 is SGHDT and CDR2 is YYEEEE.

This clone has just a few counts. This rearrangement joins TRBV18 to TRBJ2-3; 8 bases match TRBD2. Germline CDR1 and CDR2: KGHSH and LQKENI. The CDR3 runs 16 residues. J gave up 3 bases and V 2 bases, and 7 bases lay outside the gene matches. In DNA, the CDR3 is TGTGCCAGCTCACCAACGGCTAGCGGGTGGACAGATACGCAGTATTTT. Protein sequence: CASSPTASGWTDTQYF.

The J gene is TRBJ2-7, the V gene TRBV6-5; D remains ambiguous. The CDR3 consists of 15 residues. The V gene's germline CDR1 is MNHEY and CDR2 SVGAGI. The V end was cut by 6 bases, the J end by 2 bases, with 17 bases between. The CDR3 reads CASSQELGPTYEQYF. The CDR3 region has the DNA TGTGCCAGCAGCCAGGAGCTAGGGCCAACCTACGAGCAGTACTTC.

CDR3 sequence (DNA): TGTGCCAGCAGTGAAGCGCTTCGAGATCCGGGCACAGATACGCAGTATTTT. Translating it yields CASSEALRDPGTDTQYF. This rearrangement joins TRBV2 to TRBJ2-3, with D uncertain. The CDR3 has 17 residues. V lost 0 bases and J 1 base, leaving 14 bases between the germline ends. Per the germline V gene, CDR1 is SNHLY and CDR2 is FYNNEI.

This sequence joins TRBV7-9 and TRBJ2-5, with D hard to call. The V gene lost 6 bases and the J gene lost 0 bases, with 11 bases spanning the gap. This CDR3 spans 14 amino acids. Germline assignment: CDR1 SEHNR and CDR2 FQNEAQ (reference sequence). CDR3 sequence: CASRYSVDQETQYF. CDR3 nucleotides: TGTGCCAGCAGGTACAGTGTGGACCAAGAGACCCAGTACTTC.

The chain has TRBV5-1 and TRBJ1-2; 9 positions agree with TRBD1. This CDR3 contains 15 residues. J was trimmed by 5 bases and V by 3 bases; bases with no gene match: 8. The germline V gene encodes CDR1 SGHRS and CDR2 YFSETQ. Here the CDR3 reads CASSSQTGGEYGYTF. CDR3 sequence (DNA): TGCGCCAGCAGCTCTCAGACAGGGGGGGAGTATGGCTACACCTTC.

The count of this clone is one. Here the CDR3 reads CASSLAPLGNTGPGNTIYF. DNA for the CDR3: TGCGCCAGCAGCTTGGCGCCATTGGGCAACACAGGGCCTGGAAACACCATATATTTT. V usage is TRBV5-1 and J usage is TRBJ1-3; weak D call: TRBD1 (6 bases). The germline CDR1 and CDR2 sequences are SGHRS and YFSETQ. The CDR3 has 19 residues. V was pared by 0 bases and J by 2 bases, with 21 bases between.

This clone appeared once. The chain uses TRBV25-1 and TRBJ2-5; the match to TRBD2 covers 12 bases. J was trimmed by 5 bases and V by 5 bases; bases with no gene match: 9. Germline V gives CDR1 MGHDK, CDR2 SYGVNS. There are 16 residues in the CDR3. The CDR3 spells CASSRPSGRAWETQYF. CDR3 sequence (DNA): TGTGCCAGCAGTCGGCCTAGCGGGAGGGCTTGGGAGACCCAGTACTTC.